This record looks at one T cell receptor (beta chain) sequence and its context. Its target is not known. The sample is drawn from a study of identical twins. Study-wide results and limits: A cross-sectional statistical analysis, not follow-up of the same donors, supported the conclusions. Low generation-probability sequences were in excess among twin-shared out-of-frame alpha sequences. Insertions ran lower in abundant cord blood beta clonotypes, though not in memory repertoires.

Unique molecular identifiers were present on the cDNA, and a universal primer site came from template switching. From the 5' RACE reads, TCRdb called clonotypes with MiXCR, one entry per CDR3 protein. The top ten hold 3% of the sample, which has some 590,000 distinct CDR3 sequences, approximately 9.6% seen once. The CDR3 covers 14 residues. Unmatched junction bases numbered 9, after V lost 7 bases and J lost 5 bases. Per the germline V gene, CDR1 is SGDLS and CDR2 is YYNGEE. These data were also reused for a study on yellow fever vaccine responses in identical twins.

The sequenced sample consisted of PBMCs. This rearrangement joins TRBV9 to TRBJ2-5, with TRBD1 matching over 9 bases. The clonotype was recovered from a woman aged 18-29 years in good health. CDR3 residues: CASGGQGLMETQYF. CDR3 DNA: TGTGCCAGCGGGGGACAGGGCCTTATGGAGACCCAGTACTTC.